This TCR beta chain appears in the sequencing data of a study of T cells in Graves' hyperthyroidism and ophthalmopathy. The study, taken as a whole, reports: By a 13 V-J model, ophthalmopathy was set apart from stable hyperthyroidism. In the blood, most expanded thyroid clonotypes above 0.001 appeared as well.

J gave up 4 bases and V 6 bases, and 8 bases lay outside the gene matches. Germline loops: CDR1 SQVTM, CDR2 ANQGSEA. There are 14 residues in the CDR3. Graves' hyperthyroidism showing no ophthalmopathy progression within 18 months was considered stable. The PBMCs were sourced from fresh peripheral blood (approximately 9 ml). RNA transcripts provided the source from which TCR beta CDR3 regions were amplified. With the HTBI primer set, the TCR CDR3 went through a first round of RT-PCR. TCRdb redid the calling of the multiplex PCR reads with MiXCR, one entry per CDR3 protein. The profile shows 460,000 or so distinct CDR3 sequences, under 15% of them singletons. This clonotype was found many times. Its cognate antigen is unknown.

The chain has TRBV29-1 and TRBJ2-3, with 9 bases lining up with TRBD1. The sequence derives from a woman under 30 with Graves' hyperthyroidism. Sequencing used blood. CDR3 sequence: CSVTPGQGPDTQYF. In nucleotides, the CDR3 is TGCAGCGTAACCCCGGGACAGGGCCCAGATACGCAGTATTTT.